This TCR beta chain was captured by sequencing in a study of T cell clonality in common variable immunodeficiency. This clone was found many times. Coverage ceases 3 residues before the CDR3 finishes, and the germline J gene fills in the end. V was trimmed by 7 bases and J by 1 base, leaving 14 bases between them. Germline V lookup: CDR1 LNHDA, CDR2 SQIVND (reference sequence). The CDR3 has 14 amino acids. Heparinized whole blood, roughly 4.5 to 9 ml, came from each donor. Assay used: immunoSEQ multiplex PCR; TCRdb lists only in-frame clones, some missing. This sample has 51,000 or so clones, each found more than once.

The source material was peripheral blood mononuclear cells. This receptor was taken from a person aged 18 to 75 in good health. The genes are TRBV19 and TRBJ2-7; D is unresolved. CDR3 DNA, as far as it was read: TGTGCCAGTACCCAAACAGCAGTTTCCTACGAG. It is translated as CASTQTAVSYE. The entire CDR3 reads CASTQTAVSYEQYF.